The count of the clone carrying this TCR beta chain is one. The sample originates from a study of shared clonotypes between healthy human individuals. V lost 3 bases, J lost 6 bases, and 12 bases lay in between. The CDR3 runs to 14 residues. Germline CDR1 reads MNHEY; CDR2 reads SMNVEV (reference sequence). An even split of each subset's genomic DNA across several immunoSEQ plates was performed. Replicate sorted-subset PCRs were loaded with 150 to 250 ng DNA, 31,000 or so T cell genomes. Profiled with immunoSEQ multiplex PCR; TCRdb holds only in-frame clones, not every one. Of over 2 million clones in the sample, 85% to 95% are singletons; the top ten hold about 1.1%. As defined, naive CD8 cells were CD45RO-negative and positively selected for CCR7, with terminally differentiated effector memory CD45RA+ cells excluded.

What was sequenced was naive CD8+ T cells sorted from blood. V gene TRBV27 combines with J gene TRBJ2-1, with D unresolved. The receptor was derived from a man aged 18 to 35 in good health. The CDR3, as DNA: TGTGCCAGCAGTTTGCCCCCAGGTGGCAATGAGCAGTTCTTC. It yields the protein CASSLPPGGNEQFF.